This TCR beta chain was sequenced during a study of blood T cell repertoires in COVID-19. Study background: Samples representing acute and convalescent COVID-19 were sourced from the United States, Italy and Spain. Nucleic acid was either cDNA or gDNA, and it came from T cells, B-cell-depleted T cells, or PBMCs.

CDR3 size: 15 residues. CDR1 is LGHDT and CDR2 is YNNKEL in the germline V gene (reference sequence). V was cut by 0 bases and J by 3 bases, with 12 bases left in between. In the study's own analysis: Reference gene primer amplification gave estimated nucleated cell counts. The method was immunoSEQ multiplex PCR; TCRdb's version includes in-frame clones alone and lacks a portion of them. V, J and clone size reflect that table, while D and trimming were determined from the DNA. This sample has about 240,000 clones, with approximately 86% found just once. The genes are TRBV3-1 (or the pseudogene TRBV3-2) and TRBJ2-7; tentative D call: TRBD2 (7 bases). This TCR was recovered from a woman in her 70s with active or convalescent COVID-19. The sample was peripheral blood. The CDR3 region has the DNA TGTGCCAGCAGCCAAGACGGGGGGCGAGGCTACGAGCAGTACTTC. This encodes CASSQDGGRGYEQYF.